A single sample is the source of the 27 T cell receptor beta chains below, sequenced in a study of Ad26.COV2.S vaccination and SARS-CoV-2 variants (dated by TCRdb to about 2021). Library preparation employed the immunoSEQ multiplex PCR assay. TCRdb holds this immuneACCESS table with in-frame rearrangements only. Some clones are missing; in checked studies, unresolved V genes explain under half, and the rest has no known cause. This sample holds about 420,000 clones; roughly 90% were observed only once. The ten largest clones take up 3.6% of the sample. The sample's treatment or condition label is to be understood as: some 20 received Ad26.COV2.S at low or high dose, single or two shots; five or six received placebo; per-sample allocation not given. For vaccine and placebo recipients, repertoires were sequenced using samples collected on day 63 after the first injection. Sequenced material: peripheral blood, taken in a trial of Ad26.COV2.S vaccine versus placebo. The source of these receptors is a person aged 18 to 65 who received the Ad26.COV2.S COVID-19 vaccine or a placebo.

CDR3 DNA sequence: TGTGCCAGCAGCCAAGAGGGCCGGCGGGAATACTACGAGCAGTACTTC. Encoded protein: CASSQEGRREYYEQYF. The V call is TRBV3-1 (or the pseudogene TRBV3-2), the J call TRBJ2-7; D possibly corresponds to TRBD2 (6 bases). Trimming took 0 bases from V and 3 from J, leaving 15 bases between them. CDR3 length equals 16 residues. Germline lookup yields CDR1 LGHDT and CDR2 YNNKEL (reference sequence).

This clone was observed a single time. The rearrangement uses TRBV9 and TRBJ2-1; D perhaps matches TRBD1 (6 bases). With 0 bases removed from V and 6 bases from J, the gap between germline ends came to 10 bases. Looked up from germline, CDR1 is SGDLS and CDR2 is YYNGEE. The CDR3 has 14 amino acids. CDR3 region: CASSVEIGGNEQFF. The CDR3 coding sequence is TGTGCCAGCAGCGTAGAAATAGGGGGCAATGAGCAGTTCTTC. Based on the CDR3 plus reference TRBV9 and TRBJ2-1, the full variable domain is DSGVTQTPKHLITATGQRVTLRCSPRSGDLSVYWYQQSLDQGLQFLIQYYNGEERAKGNILERFSAQQFPDLHSELNLSSLELGDSALYFCASSVEIGGNEQFFGPGTRLTVL.

Only a few counts were recorded for this clone. This chain links TRBV6-4 with TRBJ2-1; 9 nucleotides agree with TRBD1. J gave up 8 bases and V 6 bases, and 8 bases lay outside the gene matches. The CDR3 loop spans 14 amino acids. Germline V CDR1 and CDR2: MRHNA, SNTAGT. The CDR3 loop is CASSPGTGSDEQFF. CDR3 bases: TGTGCCAGCAGCCCCGGGACAGGGAGCGATGAGCAGTTCTTC.

The rearrangement joins TRBV2 to TRBJ2-2, with 7 bases that match TRBD1. The J segment lost 5 bases and the V segment lost 4 bases, leaving 4 bases of the junction unmatched. Per germline, CDR1 SNHLY and CDR2 FYNNEI. This CDR3 region has 14 residues. The CDR3 bases are TGTGCCAGCAGTGCCACAGGGGCGACCGGGGAGCTGTTTTTT. It translates to CASSATGATGELFF. Complete variable domain (other parts from reference TRBV2 and TRBJ2-2): EPEVTQTPSHQVTQMGQEVILRCVPISNHLYFYWYRQILGQKVEFLVSFYNNEISEKSEIFDDQFSVERPDGSNFTLKIRSTKLEDSAMYFCASSATGATGELFFGEGSRLTVL.

The chain joins TRBV24-1 to TRBJ1-1; weak D call: TRBD1 (5 bases). CDR1 is KGHDR, CDR2 SFDVKD, per germline. With 4 bases removed from V and 0 bases from J, the gap between germline ends came to 17 bases. CDR3 length: 17 residues. The CDR3: CATSDSTGTGMNTEAFF. CDR3 nucleotide sequence: TGTGCCACCAGTGACAGTACCGGGACGGGGATGAACACTGAAGCTTTCTTT.

The chain joins TRBV6-5 to TRBJ2-1, with a tentative D call TRBD2 (5 bases). Germline assignment: CDR1 MNHEY and CDR2 SVGAGI. The CDR3 spans 14 residues. V lost 4 bases, J lost 10 bases, and 17 bases lay in between. Written as DNA, the CDR3 is TGTGCCAGCAGTTCCGGCGTTGGAGGTGGGGAGCAGTTCTTC. Amino acid sequence: CASSSGVGGGEQFF.

The chain is built from TRBV4-3 and TRBJ1-2, with D tentatively TRBD1 (6 bases). This CDR3 contains 19 residues. The germline V gene has CDR1 LGHNA and CDR2 YSLEER. V was trimmed by 0 bases and J by 0 bases, leaving 20 bases between them. CDR3 loop: CASSQDWSYRVRANYGYTF. CDR3 nucleotides: TGCGCCAGCAGCCAAGATTGGTCGTACAGGGTGAGAGCTAACTATGGCTACACCTTC.

The chain joins TRBV9 to TRBJ2-2; no firm D call. V was shortened by 4 bases and J by 0 bases, with 4 bases between the two germline ends. CDR3 length: 13 residues. Germline V CDR1 and CDR2: SGDLS, YYNGEE. CDR3 bases: TGTGCCAGCAGCATCTCGAACACCGGGGAGCTGTTTTTT. Protein: CASSISNTGELFF.

The chain couples TRBV11-2 to TRBJ1-1, with 11 bases identical to TRBD1. The J segment lost 5 bases and the V segment lost 4 bases, leaving 12 bases of the junction unmatched. Germline CDR1 SGHAT, CDR2 FQNNGV. The CDR3 loop spans 17 amino acids. The CDR3 region is CASSSDRGPDFRTEAFF. The CDR3, as DNA: TGTGCCAGCAGCTCGGACAGGGGGCCAGATTTCAGGACTGAAGCTTTCTTT.

The V gene is TRBV13, the J gene TRBJ2-7; D is perhaps TRBD2 (5 bases). The CDR3 sequence is 12 residues long. Germline-derived CDR1 and CDR2 are PRHDT and FYEKMQ (reference sequence). Deletions cut 5 bases from V and 6 bases from J, with 11 bases between. The CDR3 sequence is CASSDIRGEQYF. In DNA form, the CDR3 reads TGTGCCAGCAGCGATATTCGGGGCGAGCAGTACTTC.

The chain is built from TRBV5-1 and TRBJ1-1, with no clear D. Trimming removed 1 base at V and 1 base at J, with 11 bases between. This CDR3 is 15 amino acids long. The germline V gene encodes CDR1 SGHRS and CDR2 YFSETQ. The CDR3 DNA sequence: TGCGCCAGCAGCTTGAGTAGAGTTCGGAACACTGAAGCTTTCTTT. This translates into CASSLSRVRNTEAFF.

This chain connects TRBV7-2 to TRBJ2-7, with unresolved D. There are 12 residues in the CDR3. The germline CDR1 and CDR2 sequences are SGHTA and FQGNSA. The germline V and J ends were trimmed by 1 base and 3 bases, with 4 bases remaining between them. CDR3 in amino acids: CASSLDVYEQYF. CDR3 nucleotides: TGTGCCAGCAGCTTAGACGTCTACGAGCAGTACTTC. The whole variable domain, filled in from reference TRBV7-2 and TRBJ2-7, reads GAGVSQSPSNKVTEKGKDVELRCDPISGHTALYWYRQSLGQGLEFLIYFQGNSAPDKSGLPSDRFSAERTGGSVSTLTIQRTQQEDSAVYLCASSLDVYEQYFGPGTRLTVT.

The chain recombines TRBV4-2 with TRBJ2-6; D not resolved. Per germline, CDR1 LGHNA and CDR2 YNFKEQ. The CDR3 length is 15 residues. Deletions cut 0 bases from V and 0 bases from J, with 3 bases between. Written as DNA, the CDR3 is TGTGCCAGCAGCCAAGACAACTCTGGGGCCAACGTCCTGACTTTC. This encodes CASSQDNSGANVLTF.

The CDR3 coding sequence is TGTGCCTGGAGTGGTGGACAGGGGGCCTACGAGCAGTACTTC. It specifies CAWSGGQGAYEQYF. The chain combines TRBV30 with TRBJ2-7; TRBD1 matches 10 bases. From germline, CDR1 is GTSNPN and CDR2 SVGIG (reference sequence). Trimming cost V 1 base and J 2 bases; bases outside gene matches: 2. The CDR3 has 14 residues.

The chain recombines TRBV12-3 or TRBV12-4 with TRBJ2-5; possibly TRBD2 for D (5 bases). The CDR3 contains 13 residues. The V end was cut by 5 bases, the J end by 0 bases, with 7 bases between. This CDR3 reads CASSPDYQETQYF. The CDR3 coding sequence is TGTGCCAGCAGTCCGGACTACCAAGAGACCCAGTACTTC.

The V call is TRBV19, the J call TRBJ2-7; maybe TRBD1 (5 bases). CDR1 and CDR2 from the germline V gene are LNHDA and SQIVND (reference sequence). CDR3 length equals 14 residues. The germline V and J ends were trimmed by 3 bases and 4 bases, with 13 bases remaining between them. The CDR3 nucleotides read TGTGCCAGTAGTATTGGCAGGGATGGGTACGAGCAGTACTTC. It translates to CASSIGRDGYEQYF.

The V and J genes are TRBV19 and TRBJ2-5; 14 bases match TRBD2. Germline V gene sequence: CDR1 LNHDA, CDR2 SQIVND (reference sequence). V gave up 2 bases and J gave up 2 bases; unmatched junction bases: 4. The CDR3 extends over 17 amino acids. This chain's CDR3 is CASSIRRTSGGQETQYF. The CDR3 region has the DNA TGTGCCAGTAGTATACGGAGGACTAGCGGGGGGCAAGAGACCCAGTACTTC.

The chain links TRBV4-1 to TRBJ1-4, with unresolved D. CDR3 size: 16 residues. With 4 bases removed from V and 4 bases from J, the gap between germline ends came to 16 bases. The germline V gene encodes CDR1 MGHRA and CDR2 YSYEKL. CDR3: CASSRIGPRNNEKLFF. The CDR3 nucleotides read TGCGCCAGCAGCCGAATAGGACCTCGGAATAATGAAAAACTGTTTTTT.

This chain links TRBV6-5 with TRBJ1-5; TRBD1 might be the D (6 bases). From germline, CDR1 is MNHEY and CDR2 SVGAGI. Trimming stripped 6 bases from V and 0 bases from J, with 6 bases between. The CDR3 runs 13 residues. CDR3 sequence reads: CASRQGSNQPQHF. For the CDR3, the DNA is TGTGCCAGCAGACAGGGTAGCAATCAGCCCCAGCATTTT.

This chain connects TRBV6-5 to TRBJ1-3; no clear D. CDR3 size: 13 residues. CDR1 MNHEY and CDR2 SVGAGI come from the germline V gene. V was clipped by 9 bases and J by 0 bases, with 9 bases between them. CDR3 nucleotide sequence: TGTGCCAGTCAGACGGCCTCTGGAAACACCATATATTTT. Encoded protein: CASQTASGNTIYF.

On this clone: At one end, the junction sequence differs from germline, possibly due to a read error. The V and J genes are TRBV7-7 and TRBJ2-1; 8 bases align to TRBD1. This CDR3 contains 15 residues. Germline CDR1 is SSHAT and CDR2 is FNYEAQ (reference sequence). CDR3 amino acids: CASSVGQGEYNEQFF. The CDR3 bases are TGTGCTAGCAGCGTTGGACAGGGAGAGTACAATGAGCAGTTCTTC.

V usage is TRBV5-5 and J usage is TRBJ1-5; TRBD1 matches at 10 bases. J was trimmed by 9 bases and V by 0 bases; bases with no gene match: 9. The CDR3 length is 16 residues. CDR1 and CDR2 (germline): SGHKS, YYEKEE (reference sequence). CDR3: CASSLGAGTGVWPQHF. In nucleotides, the CDR3 is TGTGCCAGCAGCTTGGGAGCGGGGACAGGGGTTTGGCCCCAGCATTTT.

The V and J genes are TRBV29-1 and TRBJ2-5, with 9 bases that match TRBD2. Germline-derived CDR1 and CDR2 are SQVTM and ANQGSEA. With V trimmed by 5 bases and J by 4 bases, 5 bases remained unmatched. The CDR3 consists of 13 residues. The CDR3 nucleotides read TGCAGCGTTTCGCGGGGGGGCACAGAGACCCAGTACTTC. Amino acids: CSVSRGGTETQYF.

The chain carries TRBV4-1 and TRBJ2-3, with 9 bases lining up with TRBD1. Germline V gene sequence: CDR1 MGHRA, CDR2 YSYEKL. The J segment lost 7 bases and the V segment lost 1 base, leaving 3 bases of the junction unmatched. This CDR3 is built from 14 residues. CDR3 in DNA: TGCGCCAGCAGCCAAGGGGACAGGGCCTATACGCAGTATTTT. It is translated as CASSQGDRAYTQYF.

The V and J genes are TRBV2 and TRBJ1-5; the D is unclear. V was trimmed by 6 bases and J by 0 bases, leaving 12 bases between them. This CDR3 comprises 15 residues. CDR1 and CDR2 from the germline V gene are SNHLY and FYNNEI. CDR3: CASSRAGYSNQPQHF. CDR3 DNA sequence: TGTGCCAGCAGCCGGGCCGGGTATAGCAATCAGCCCCAGCATTTT.

This clone was observed once. The rearrangement links TRBV12-3 or TRBV12-4 to TRBJ1-6, with 7 bases identical to TRBD1. Trimming removed 6 bases from V and 10 bases from J; junction bases left unmatched: 6. There are 13 residues in the CDR3. The CDR3: CASRGGLGSPLHF. As DNA, the CDR3 is TGTGCCAGCAGAGGGGGCTTGGGATCACCCCTCCACTTT.

This clone has more than one count but fewer than ten. The chain links TRBV19 to TRBJ2-7, with 12 nucleotides matching TRBD2. The V and J ends lost 3 bases and 4 bases, in that order; junction bases with no gene match: 4. The CDR3 length is 15 residues. From germline, CDR1 is LNHDA and CDR2 SQIVND (reference sequence). CDR3 loop: CASSIGLAGIYEQYF. As DNA, the CDR3 is TGTGCCAGTAGTATCGGACTAGCGGGGATTTACGAGCAGTACTTC.